Listed below are T cell receptor beta chains from one sample, sequenced in a study of T cells in tuberculosis. Method: immunoSEQ multiplex PCR; TCRdb's copy keeps in-frame clones and lacks some. The sample has about 34,000 clones; around 97% are singletons. The sequencing input was PBMCs. These receptors all come from a donor aged 10-29 years with latent tuberculosis or without tuberculosis infection. Both conserved end residues are part of each CDR3. The D gene is left open where the match is weak. Clone size is given for some rows only: seen once, a few or many times, or a class if the clone is expanded.

TRBV7-9	NA	NA	TRBJ2-7	CASSLPEQGPGSF	TGTGCCAGCAGCTTACCGGAACAGGGACCTGGGTCCTTC
TRBV5-1	NA	TRBD1	TRBJ1-1	CASSLSGRGRNTEAFF	TGCGCCAGCAGCTTGTCCGGCAGGGGGCGAAACACTGAAGCTTTCTTT
TRBV29-1	NA	NA	TRBJ2-7	CSVGTGFEQYF	TGCAGCGTTGGAACAGGGTTCGAGCAGTACTTC
TRBV5-8	NA	NA	TRBJ1-1	CASSSGRGANTEAFF	TGTGCCAGCAGCTCCGGTCGGGGGGCCAACACTGAAGCTTTCTTT
TRBV2	once	TRBD1	TRBJ1-5	CASADRENQPQHF	TGTGCCAGCGCCGACAGGGAGAATCAGCCCCAGCATTTT
TRBV4-1	NA	NA	TRBJ2-1	CASSHLNEQFF	TGCGCCAGCAGCCACCTCAATGAGCAGTTCTTC
TRBV6-5	NA	TRBD1	TRBJ2-2	CASSGTANTGELFF	TGTGCCAGCTCCGGGACAGCTAACACCGGGGAGCTGTTTTTT
TRBV9	NA	NA	TRBJ2-3	CASSVATDTQYF	TGTGCCAGCAGCGTAGCTACAGATACGCAGTATTTT
TRBV2	NA	NA	TRBJ1-1	CASNRASLIGGAFF	TGTGCCAGCAATCGGGCCTCTCTAATTGGAGGGGCTTTCTTT
TRBV11-2	NA	NA	TRBJ1-1	CASSLDGSNTEAFF	TGTGCCAGCAGCTTAGACGGTTCGAACACTGAAGCTTTCTTT
TRBV19	NA	TRBD1	TRBJ2-7	CASSIETLDRHEQYF	TGTGCCAGTAGTATCGAAACCCTGGACAGGCATGAGCAGTACTTC
TRBV2	NA	NA	TRBJ2-7	CASGNEVPSYEQYF	TGTGCCAGCGGAAACGAGGTCCCATCCTACGAGCAGTACTTC
TRBV14	NA	NA	TRBJ2-3	CASSLTSVDTQYF	TGTGCCAGCAGCCTGACTAGTGTAGATACGCAGTATTTT
TRBV6-5	NA	NA	TRBJ1-4	CASSYSNLGRLFF	TGTGCCAGCAGTTACTCGAATTTGGGGAGGCTGTTTTTT
TRBV4-2	NA	TRBD1	TRBJ2-2	CASSQVTGTGANTGELFF	TGTGCCAGCAGCCAAGTGACCGGGACAGGGGCGAACACCGGGGAGCTGTTTTTT
TRBV25-1	NA	NA	TRBJ2-7	CASSLGGLYEQYF	TGTGCCAGCAGCCTAGGGGGTCTCTACGAGCAGTACTTC
TRBV4-2	NA	TRBD1	TRBJ1-5	CASSQVDRLNQPQHF	TGTGCCAGCAGCCAAGTGGACAGGCTAAATCAGCCCCAGCATTTT
TRBV15	once	NA	TRBJ2-5	CATSEVLGPETQYF	TGTGCCACCAGCGAAGTTCTTGGGCCGGAGACCCAGTACTTC